Following are 21 T cell receptor beta chains from one sample sequenced in a study of blood T cell repertoires in COVID-19. Method: immunoSEQ multiplex PCR; TCRdb's copy keeps in-frame clones and lacks some. The repertoire holds roughly 250,000 clones, with about 80% as singletons. The specimen sequenced was peripheral blood. These receptors all stem from an elderly woman with acute or convalescent COVID-19.

The V and J genes are TRBV7-2 and TRBJ2-5, with D perhaps matching TRBD1 (5 bases). Germline V CDR1 and CDR2: SGHTA, FQGNSA. The V and J ends lost 1 base and 4 bases respectively, with 13 bases between them. The CDR3 is 15 residues long. The CDR3: CASSLGGQGRETQYF. For the CDR3, the DNA is TGTGCCAGCAGCTTAGGTGGGCAGGGTAGAGAGACCCAGTACTTC.

This clone was seen a handful of times. The V call is TRBV4-1, the J call TRBJ1-2; D possibly corresponds to TRBD1 (6 bases). The germline V gene has CDR1 MGHRA and CDR2 YSYEKL. This CDR3 has 14 amino acids. The ends were cut back, 1 base at V and 8 bases at J, with 14 bases in the middle. CDR3 protein: CASSQAGTSEGYTF. The CDR3 bases are TGCGCCAGCAGCCAAGCCGGGACAAGTGAAGGCTACACCTTC.

In regard to this clone: This specimen includes other DNA sequences encoding the same CDR3. The chain uses TRBV5-6 and TRBJ1-2; D might be TRBD1 (5 bases). Trimming removed 1 base at V and 4 bases at J, with 11 bases between. CDR1 and CDR2 from the germline V gene are SGHDT and YYEEEE. This CDR3 region has 14 residues. CDR3 sequence reads: CASSLLTGGYGYTF. CDR3 DNA sequence: TGTGCCAGCAGCTTGTTAACAGGCGGCTATGGCTACACCTTC.

V and J are TRBV5-4 and TRBJ2-6, with a possible D match to TRBD1 (6 bases). The V and J ends lost 5 bases and 1 base respectively, with 16 bases between them. This CDR3 has 17 amino acids. The germline CDR1 and CDR2 sequences are SGHNT and YYREEE (reference sequence). CDR3: CASRDGAGASGANVLTF. The CDR3 DNA follows: TGTGCCAGCAGAGATGGGGCAGGGGCGTCTGGGGCCAACGTCCTGACTTTC.

The chain has TRBV6-5 and TRBJ1-5; TRBD1 matches 7 bases. Germline CDR1 is MNHEY and CDR2 is SVGAGI. CDR3 length: 15 amino acids. Losses at the gene ends were 6 bases for V and 2 bases for J; bases not matched to a gene: 7. The chain's CDR3 is CASRAGTVGNQPQHF. Here the CDR3 DNA reads TGTGCCAGCAGAGCCGGGACAGTAGGCAATCAGCCCCAGCATTTT.

In its sample, this clone was seen a few times. Other DNA sequences in this specimen translate into the identical CDR3. The rearrangement joins TRBV18 to TRBJ1-4, with 11 bases identical to TRBD1. The CDR3 sequence is 14 residues long. The ends lost 3 bases at V and 8 bases at J; junction bases unmatched: 2. The germline V gene has CDR1 KGHSH and CDR2 LQKENI. CDR3 DNA sequence: TGTGCCAGCTCACCCGGACAGGGGGCGGAAAAACTGTTTTTT. Protein product: CASSPGQGAEKLFF.

This clone was observed once. The V gene is TRBV10-3, the J gene TRBJ2-5, with 8 nucleotides matching TRBD1. Unmatched junction bases numbered 7, after V lost 6 bases and J lost 4 bases. CDR3 length equals 14 residues. Germline CDR1 and CDR2: ENHRY and SYGVKD. The CDR3 DNA reads TGTGCCATCAGGCGGACAGGGAAGCCAGAGACCCAGTACTTC. Translated, it gives CAIRRTGKPETQYF.

The chain uses TRBV25-1 and TRBJ1-2, with D uncertain. V was trimmed by 1 base and J by 7 bases, leaving 19 bases between them. This CDR3 contains 16 residues. Germline V lookup: CDR1 MGHDK, CDR2 SYGVNS. CDR3 sequence reads: CASSELPATRECGYTF. The CDR3 DNA follows: TGTGCCAGCAGTGAATTACCAGCCACCCGGGAATGTGGCTACACCTTC.

This chain joins TRBV10-3 and TRBJ2-2, with 8 nucleotides matching TRBD2. Germline-derived CDR1 and CDR2 are ENHRY and SYGVKD. The CDR3 loop spans 17 amino acids. V gave up 0 bases and J gave up 7 bases; unmatched junction bases: 10. CDR3 DNA: TGTGCCATCAGTGAGTCGAATTTGCGGGAGGTTCACGGGGAGCTGTTTTTT. Translation gives CAISESNLREVHGELFF.

The rearrangement joins TRBV4-2 to TRBJ2-1, with TRBD2 matching over 8 bases. The V segment lost 1 base and the J segment 0 bases; nucleotides outside the gene matches: 2. Germline values: CDR1 LGHNA, CDR2 YNFKEQ. CDR3 length: 16 residues. The CDR3 bases are TGTGCCAGCAGCCAAGGGAGCGGGGGCTCCTACAATGAGCAGTTCTTC. It encodes CASSQGSGGSYNEQFF.

This sequence joins TRBV5-6 and TRBJ1-2, with 10 bases fitting TRBD1. Germline V gene lookup returns CDR1 SGHDT and CDR2 YYEEEE. Trimming at V came to 0 bases and at J to 4 bases, leaving 3 bases not matched to a gene. The CDR3 contains 15 residues. The DNA for the CDR3 is TGTGCCAGCAGCTTGGGAGGACAGGGGGTCTATGGCTACACCTTC. The encoded protein is CASSLGGQGVYGYTF.

The rearrangement joins TRBV29-1 to TRBJ2-6, with 11 bases matching TRBD1. The germline CDR1 and CDR2 sequences are SQVTM and ANQGSEA. CDR3 size: 16 residues. Trimming cost V 7 bases and J 2 bases; bases outside gene matches: 7. In nucleotides, the CDR3 is TGCAGCGCCCGGGGGGGACAGGGGGCTGGGGCCAACGTCCTGACTTTC. It codes for CSARGGQGAGANVLTF.

This sequence joins TRBV5-1 and TRBJ1-2; D perhaps matches TRBD1 (5 bases). CDR1 and CDR2 from the germline V gene are SGHRS and YFSETQ. The CDR3 is 14 residues long. Between the trimmed V and J ends, which lost 6 bases and 0 bases, there was a span of 12 bases. The CDR3 region is CASKSGATNYGYTF. The CDR3 nucleotides read TGCGCCAGCAAGTCTGGGGCTACTAACTATGGCTACACCTTC.

A few counts support this clone. The chain couples TRBV27 to TRBJ2-1, with D possibly TRBD1 on 5 matching bases. The germline gives CDR1 MNHEY, CDR2 SMNVEV (reference sequence). The V gene lost 3 bases and the J gene lost 6 bases, with 12 bases spanning the gap. This CDR3 is 14 amino acids long. CDR3 amino acids: CASSLWQGSNEQFF. In nucleotides, the CDR3 is TGTGCCAGCAGTTTGTGGCAGGGAAGCAATGAGCAGTTCTTC.

About this clone: Other DNA sequences from this sample encode an identical CDR3 as well. This chain uses TRBV28 with TRBJ2-3; D ambiguous. Trimming stripped 3 bases from V and 3 bases from J, with 7 bases between. Germline lookup yields CDR1 MDHEN and CDR2 SYDVKM. This CDR3 has 13 amino acids. The CDR3 reads CASSLPGTDTQYF. CDR3 nucleotides: TGTGCCAGCAGTTTGCCAGGAACAGATACGCAGTATTTT.

V is TRBV9 and J is TRBJ1-4, with unresolved D. The V and J ends lost 4 bases and 0 bases respectively, with 13 bases between them. Germline V lookup: CDR1 SGDLS, CDR2 YYNGEE. The CDR3 extends over 16 amino acids. CDR3 in amino acids: CASSPRQISTNEKLFF. Here the CDR3 DNA reads TGTGCCAGCAGCCCCCGACAAATCTCAACTAATGAAAAACTGTTTTTT. The full variable domain, its missing parts supplied by reference TRBV9 and TRBJ1-4, is DSGVTQTPKHLITATGQRVTLRCSPRSGDLSVYWYQQSLDQGLQFLIQYYNGEERAKGNILERFSAQQFPDLHSELNLSSLELGDSALYFCASSPRQISTNEKLFFGSGTQLSVL.

This chain joins TRBV19 and TRBJ1-5; D possibly corresponds to TRBD1 (5 bases). Germline CDR1 reads LNHDA; CDR2 reads SQIVND (reference sequence). CDR3 length: 15 residues. The germline V and J ends were trimmed by 7 bases and 2 bases, with 15 bases remaining between them. CDR3 sequence (DNA): TGTGCCAGTAAGTCGGGGGAGGCGGGCAATCAGCCCCAGCATTTT. Protein: CASKSGEAGNQPQHF.

This clone was observed a few times. This chain joins TRBV11-2 and TRBJ2-5; no firm D call. Germline CDR1 SGHAT, CDR2 FQNNGV. The V and J ends lost 7 bases and 0 bases respectively, with 12 bases between them. The CDR3 extends over 14 amino acids. CDR3 in DNA: TGTGCCAGCAACCAAGCAAGAGACCAAGAGACCCAGTACTTC. This codes for CASNQARDQETQYF. The full variable domain, its missing parts supplied by reference TRBV11-2 and TRBJ2-5, is EAGVAQSPRYKIIEKRQSVAFWCNPISGHATLYWYQQILGQGPKLLIQFQNNGVVDDSQLPKDRFSAERLKGVDSTLKIQPAKLEDSAVYLCASNQARDQETQYFGPGTRLLVL.

This sequence joins TRBV12-3 or TRBV12-4 and TRBJ1-3, with D possibly being TRBD1 (5 bases). Trimming cost V 1 base and J 12 bases, with 13 bases left between them. The length of the CDR3 is 13 residues. CDR3 region: CASSLGGGADIYF. CDR3 sequence (DNA): TGTGCCAGCAGTTTAGGGGGGGGAGCTGACATATATTTT.

The V and J genes are TRBV12-5 and TRBJ1-3; D remains ambiguous. V lost 1 base, J lost 0 bases, and 4 bases lay in between. Looked up from germline, CDR1 is LGHNT and CDR2 is FRNRAP. The CDR3 runs to 14 residues. DNA of the CDR3: TGTGCTAGTGGTTTGGGAGCCTCTGGAAACACCATATATTTT. It encodes CASGLGASGNTIYF.

This clone was observed many times. The rearrangement joins TRBV3-1 (or the pseudogene TRBV3-2) to TRBJ1-6, with TRBD1 matching 7 bases. CDR3 length equals 15 residues. CDR1 is LGHDT, CDR2 YNNKEL, per germline (reference sequence). With 1 base clipped from V and 9 bases from J, the junction kept 6 bases outside the gene matches. The CDR3 DNA follows: TGTGCCAGCAGCCAAGGTTCCGACAGGGTTTCACCCCTCCACTTT. As protein: CASSQGSDRVSPLHF.